The 10 T cell receptor beta chains listed next were all sequenced from one sample in a study of shared clonotypes between healthy human individuals. The assay was immunoSEQ multiplex PCR, and TCRdb's table has in-frame clones only and misses some. The data hold about 2.4 million clones, with 85% to 95% observed a single time. The sample comprised naive CD4+ T cells sorted from blood. Subset reported: CD45RA+ positively selected. The receptor source for this set is a man younger than 35 in good health.

This rearrangement joins TRBV6-6 to TRBJ1-2; possible D gene TRBD1, 5 bases. CDR3 length equals 14 residues. The germline V gene has CDR1 MNHNY and CDR2 SVGAGI (reference sequence). Trimming shortened V by 4 bases and J by 0 bases, and 9 bases separated the two germline ends. CDR3 amino acids: CASSSGQPNYGYTF. The CDR3 region has the DNA TGTGCCAGCAGTTCAGGGCAGCCTAACTATGGCTACACCTTC.

The chain recombines TRBV5-6 with TRBJ1-2; TRBD1 matches at 10 bases. Germline V lookup: CDR1 SGHDT, CDR2 YYEEEE. Trimming cost V 2 bases and J 4 bases; bases outside gene matches: 8. The CDR3 covers 16 residues. The CDR3 DNA reads TGTGCCAGCAGCTTCGGGACAGGGGCCGTTGGCTATGGCTACACCTTC. It encodes CASSFGTGAVGYGYTF.

This chain uses TRBV5-8 with TRBJ1-2, with D uncertain. V lost 4 bases and J lost 3, with 16 bases in between. Germline assignment: CDR1 SGHTS and CDR2 YDEGEE. CDR3 size: 15 residues. CDR3 in amino acids: CASSQRARYYYGYTF. In DNA, the CDR3 is TGTGCCAGCAGCCAGAGGGCCCGATACTACTATGGCTACACCTTC.

The V gene is TRBV28, the J gene TRBJ2-7; D is uncertain. The CDR3 runs 14 residues. Trimming left V 8 bases short and J 3 bases short, with 17 bases between. Per the germline V gene, CDR1 is MDHEN and CDR2 is SYDVKM. The CDR3 coding sequence is TGTGCCAGCCGAACTGGTCCCTCTGGCTACGAGCAGTACTTC. Amino acids: CASRTGPSGYEQYF.

This chain joins TRBV5-1 and TRBJ2-7; the match to TRBD1 covers 9 bases. Germline assignment: CDR1 SGHRS and CDR2 YFSETQ. The CDR3 is 14 amino acids. Germline trimming cut 2 bases from V and 6 bases from J; bases unmatched to any gene: 6. The CDR3 nucleotides are TGCGCCAGCAGCTTAGCACAGGGGGCAAGCGAGCAGTACTTC. This sequence encodes CASSLAQGASEQYF. Combining the CDR3 with reference TRBV5-1 and TRBJ2-7 gives the whole variable domain KAGVTQTPRYLIKTRGQQVTLSCSPISGHRSVSWYQQTPGQGLQFLFEYFSETQRNKGNFPGRFSGRQFSNSRSEMNVSTLELGDSALYLCASSLAQGASEQYFGPGTRLTVT.

The chain joins TRBV6-1 to TRBJ1-1, with 7 bases that match TRBD1. The CDR3 totals 14 residues. Germline V gene data show CDR1 as MNHNS and CDR2 as SASEGT. Losses at the gene ends were 8 bases for V and 5 bases for J; bases not matched to a gene: 11. CDR3 nucleotides: TGTGCCAGCGGGGAGGGGGCGAGAACGACTGAAGCTTTCTTT. Translation gives CASGEGARTTEAFF.

This sequence joins TRBV28 and TRBJ1-2; 8 bases agree with TRBD1. The germline gives CDR1 MDHEN, CDR2 SYDVKM. The CDR3 runs to 15 residues. V dropped 6 bases and J dropped 5; count of bases not matched to a gene: 11. The CDR3 coding sequence is TGTGCCAGCAGACGGGGGACAGGACCCACGTATGGCTACACCTTC. This sequence encodes CASRRGTGPTYGYTF.

The chain joins TRBV5-4 to TRBJ1-1; weak D call: TRBD1 (6 bases). The CDR3 length is 18 residues. With 3 bases removed from V and 1 base from J, the gap between germline ends came to 22 bases. CDR1 SGHNT and CDR2 YYREEE come from the germline V gene (reference sequence). The CDR3 sequence: CASSWRGFGRGGNTEAFF. The DNA of the CDR3 is TGTGCCAGCAGCTGGCGGGGATTTGGTCGAGGGGGGAACACTGAAGCTTTCTTT.

The V and J genes are TRBV28 and TRBJ2-3; D gene ambiguous. Germline assignment: CDR1 MDHEN and CDR2 SYDVKM. V was cut by 4 bases and J by 2 bases, with 13 bases left in between. The CDR3 consists of 15 residues. The CDR3 loop is CASSSASHYTDTQYF. The DNA for the CDR3 is TGTGCCAGCAGTTCGGCCAGTCACTACACAGATACGCAGTATTTT.

V is TRBV15 and J is TRBJ2-1; D uncertain. The CDR3 totals 16 residues. The germline CDR1 and CDR2 sequences are LNHNV and YYDKDF (reference sequence). V was shortened by 1 base and J by 1 base, with 11 bases between the two germline ends. This CDR3 is CATSRGGWYSYNEQFF. Written as DNA, the CDR3 is TGTGCCACCAGCAGAGGTGGCTGGTATTCCTACAATGAGCAGTTCTTC.